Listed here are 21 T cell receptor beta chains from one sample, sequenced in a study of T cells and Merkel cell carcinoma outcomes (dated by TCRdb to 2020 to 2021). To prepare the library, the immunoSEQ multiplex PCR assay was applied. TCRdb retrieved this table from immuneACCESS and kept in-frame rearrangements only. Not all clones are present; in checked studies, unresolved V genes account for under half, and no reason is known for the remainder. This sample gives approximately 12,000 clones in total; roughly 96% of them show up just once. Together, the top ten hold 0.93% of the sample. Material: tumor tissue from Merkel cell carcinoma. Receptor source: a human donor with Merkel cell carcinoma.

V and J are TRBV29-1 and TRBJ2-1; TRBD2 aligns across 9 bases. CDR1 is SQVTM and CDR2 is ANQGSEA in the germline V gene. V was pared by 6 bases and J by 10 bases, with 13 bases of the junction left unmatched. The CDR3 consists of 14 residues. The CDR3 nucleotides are TGCAGCGTCCTTCGGGCGGGAGGGCCCCAGGAGCAGTTCTTC. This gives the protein CSVLRAGGPQEQFF.

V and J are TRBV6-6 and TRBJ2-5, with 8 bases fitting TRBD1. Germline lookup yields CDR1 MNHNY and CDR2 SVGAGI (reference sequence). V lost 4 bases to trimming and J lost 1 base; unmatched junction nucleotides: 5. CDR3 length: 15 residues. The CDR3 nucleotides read TGTGCCAGCAGTTCCGTCGGACAGGGCCAAGAGACCCAGTACTTC. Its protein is CASSSVGQGQETQYF.

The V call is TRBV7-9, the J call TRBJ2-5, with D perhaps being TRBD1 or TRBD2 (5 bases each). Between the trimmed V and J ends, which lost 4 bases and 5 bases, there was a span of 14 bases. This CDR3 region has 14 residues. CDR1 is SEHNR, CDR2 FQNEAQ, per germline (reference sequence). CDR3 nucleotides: TGTGCCAGCAGCTCCTCAGGCTGGGACGAGACCCAGTACTTC. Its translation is CASSSSGWDETQYF. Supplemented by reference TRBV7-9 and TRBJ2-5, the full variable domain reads DTGVSQNPRHKITKRGQNVTFRCDPISEHNRLYWYRQTLGQGPEFLTYFQNEAQLEKSRLLSDRFSAERPKGSFSTLEIQRTEQGDSAMYLCASSSSGWDETQYFGPGTRLLVL.

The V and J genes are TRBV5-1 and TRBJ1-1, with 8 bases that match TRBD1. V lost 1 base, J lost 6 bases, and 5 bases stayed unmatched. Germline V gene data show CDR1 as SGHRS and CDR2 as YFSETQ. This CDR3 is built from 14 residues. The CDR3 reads CASSLRQGAAEAFF. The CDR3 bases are TGCGCCAGCAGCTTGCGGCAGGGGGCCGCTGAAGCTTTCTTT.

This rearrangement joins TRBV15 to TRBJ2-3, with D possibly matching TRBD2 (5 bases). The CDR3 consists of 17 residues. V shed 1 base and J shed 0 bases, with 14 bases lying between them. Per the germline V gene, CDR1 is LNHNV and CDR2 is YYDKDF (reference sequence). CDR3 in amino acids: CATSRALAGFSTDTQYF. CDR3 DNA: TGTGCCACCAGCAGAGCTCTTGCGGGTTTTAGCACAGATACGCAGTATTTT.

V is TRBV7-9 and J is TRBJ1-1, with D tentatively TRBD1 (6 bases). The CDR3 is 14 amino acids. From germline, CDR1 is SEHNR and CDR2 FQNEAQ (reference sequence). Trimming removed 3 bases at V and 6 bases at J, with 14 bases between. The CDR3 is CASSFRDTRAEAFF. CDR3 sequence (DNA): TGTGCCAGCAGCTTCCGGGACACGCGAGCTGAAGCTTTCTTT.

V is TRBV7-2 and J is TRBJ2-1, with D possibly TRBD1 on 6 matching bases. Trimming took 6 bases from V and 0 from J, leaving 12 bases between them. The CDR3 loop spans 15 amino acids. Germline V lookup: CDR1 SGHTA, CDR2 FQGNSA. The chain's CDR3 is CASRSGALSYNEQFF. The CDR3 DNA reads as TGTGCCAGCAGATCAGGGGCCCTCTCCTACAATGAGCAGTTCTTC.

CDR3 region: CAWEKLRDTQYF. DNA of the CDR3: TGTGCCTGGGAGAAACTCAGGGATACGCAGTATTTT. J is TRBJ2-3 and V is TRBV30; the D is unclear. CDR1 and CDR2 (germline): GTSNPN, SVGIG (reference sequence). The CDR3 contains 12 residues. The V gene lost 5 bases and the J gene lost 6 bases, with 12 bases spanning the gap.

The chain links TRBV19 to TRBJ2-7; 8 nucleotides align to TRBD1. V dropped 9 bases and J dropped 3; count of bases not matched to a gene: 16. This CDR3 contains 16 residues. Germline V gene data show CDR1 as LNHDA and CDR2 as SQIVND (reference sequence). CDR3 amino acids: CASPMPGQDLFYEQYF. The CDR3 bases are TGTGCCAGCCCAATGCCGGGACAGGACCTATTCTACGAGCAGTACTTC. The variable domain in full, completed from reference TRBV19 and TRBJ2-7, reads DGGITQSPKYLFRKEGQNVTLSCEQNLNHDAMYWYRQDPGQGLRLIYYSQIVNDFQKGDIAEGYSVSREKKESFPLTVTSAQKNPTAFYLCASPMPGQDLFYEQYFGPGTRLTVT.

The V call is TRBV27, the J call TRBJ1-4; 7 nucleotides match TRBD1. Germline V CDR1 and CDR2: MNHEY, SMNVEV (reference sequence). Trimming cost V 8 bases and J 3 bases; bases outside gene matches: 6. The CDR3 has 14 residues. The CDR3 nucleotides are TGTGCCAGCGCTTCCGGGACAGCTAATGAAAAACTGTTTTTT. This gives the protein CASASGTANEKLFF.

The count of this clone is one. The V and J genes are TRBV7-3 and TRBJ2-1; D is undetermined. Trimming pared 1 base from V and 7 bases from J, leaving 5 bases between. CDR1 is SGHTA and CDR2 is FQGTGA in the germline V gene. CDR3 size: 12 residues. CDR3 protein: CASSLNGNEQFF. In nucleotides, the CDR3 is TGTGCCAGCAGCTTAAATGGGAATGAGCAGTTCTTC.

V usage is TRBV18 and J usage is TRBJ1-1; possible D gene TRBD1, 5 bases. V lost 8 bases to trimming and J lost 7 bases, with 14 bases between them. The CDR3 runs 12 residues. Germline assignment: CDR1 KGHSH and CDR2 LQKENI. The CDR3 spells CASASGPDEAFF. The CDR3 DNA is TGTGCCAGCGCATCGGGGCCAGATGAAGCTTTCTTT.

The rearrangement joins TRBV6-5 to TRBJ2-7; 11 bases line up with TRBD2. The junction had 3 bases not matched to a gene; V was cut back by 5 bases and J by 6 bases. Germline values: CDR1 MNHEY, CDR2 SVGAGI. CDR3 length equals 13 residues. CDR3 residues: CASSPTSGSEQYF. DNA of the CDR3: TGTGCCAGCAGTCCCACTAGCGGGAGCGAGCAGTACTTC.

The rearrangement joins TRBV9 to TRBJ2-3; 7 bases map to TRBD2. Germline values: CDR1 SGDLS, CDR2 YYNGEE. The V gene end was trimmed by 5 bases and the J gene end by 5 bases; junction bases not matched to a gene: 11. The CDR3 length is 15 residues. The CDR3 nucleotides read TGTGCCAGCAGAAGAAGACTAGCTTCTGAAGATACGCAGTATTTT. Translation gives CASRRRLASEDTQYF.

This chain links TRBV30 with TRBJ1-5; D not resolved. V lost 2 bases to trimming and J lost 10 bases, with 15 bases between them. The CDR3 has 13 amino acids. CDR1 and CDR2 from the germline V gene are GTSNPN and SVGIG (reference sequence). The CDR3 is CAWSRTLGQPQHF. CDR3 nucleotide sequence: TGTGCCTGGAGTCGTACGTTGGGCCAACCCCAGCATTTT.

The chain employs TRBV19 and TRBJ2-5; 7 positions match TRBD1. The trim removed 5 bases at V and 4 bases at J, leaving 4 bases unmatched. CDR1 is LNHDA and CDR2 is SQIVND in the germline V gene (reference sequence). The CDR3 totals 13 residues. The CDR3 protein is CASSVTGAETQYF. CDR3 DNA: TGTGCCAGTAGTGTAACAGGGGCAGAGACCCAGTACTTC.

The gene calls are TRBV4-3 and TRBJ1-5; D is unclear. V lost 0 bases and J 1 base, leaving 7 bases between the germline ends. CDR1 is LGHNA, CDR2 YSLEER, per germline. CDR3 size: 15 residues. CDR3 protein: CASSQDFSSNQPQHF. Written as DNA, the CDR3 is TGCGCCAGCAGCCAAGATTTTTCGAGCAATCAGCCCCAGCATTTT.

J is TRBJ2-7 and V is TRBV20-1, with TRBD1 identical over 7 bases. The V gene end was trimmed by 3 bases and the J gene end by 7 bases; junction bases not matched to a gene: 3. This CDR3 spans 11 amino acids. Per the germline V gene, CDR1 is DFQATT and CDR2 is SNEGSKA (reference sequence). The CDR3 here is CSARGQLEQYF. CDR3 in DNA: TGCAGTGCTAGGGGACAGTTGGAGCAGTACTTC.

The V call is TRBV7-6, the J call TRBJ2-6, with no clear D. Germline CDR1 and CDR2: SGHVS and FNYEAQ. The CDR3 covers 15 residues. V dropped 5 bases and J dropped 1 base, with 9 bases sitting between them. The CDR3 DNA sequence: TGTGCCAGCAGCCGCGGCCAATCTGGGGCCAACGTCCTGACTTTC. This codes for CASSRGQSGANVLTF.

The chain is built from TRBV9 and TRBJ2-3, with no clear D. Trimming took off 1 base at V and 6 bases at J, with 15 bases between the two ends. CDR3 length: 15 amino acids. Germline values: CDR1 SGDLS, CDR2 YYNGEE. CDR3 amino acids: CASSVSPQWSDTQYF. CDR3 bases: TGTGCCAGCAGCGTATCCCCGCAATGGAGTGATACGCAGTATTTT. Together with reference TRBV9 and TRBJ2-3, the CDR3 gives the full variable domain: DSGVTQTPKHLITATGQRVTLRCSPRSGDLSVYWYQQSLDQGLQFLIQYYNGEERAKGNILERFSAQQFPDLHSELNLSSLELGDSALYFCASSVSPQWSDTQYFGPGTRLTVL.

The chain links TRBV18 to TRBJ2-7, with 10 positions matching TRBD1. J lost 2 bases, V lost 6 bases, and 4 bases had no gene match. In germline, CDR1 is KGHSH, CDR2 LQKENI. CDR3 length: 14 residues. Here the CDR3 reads CASSWTGGTYEQYF. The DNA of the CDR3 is TGTGCCAGCTCTTGGACAGGGGGGACCTACGAGCAGTACTTC.